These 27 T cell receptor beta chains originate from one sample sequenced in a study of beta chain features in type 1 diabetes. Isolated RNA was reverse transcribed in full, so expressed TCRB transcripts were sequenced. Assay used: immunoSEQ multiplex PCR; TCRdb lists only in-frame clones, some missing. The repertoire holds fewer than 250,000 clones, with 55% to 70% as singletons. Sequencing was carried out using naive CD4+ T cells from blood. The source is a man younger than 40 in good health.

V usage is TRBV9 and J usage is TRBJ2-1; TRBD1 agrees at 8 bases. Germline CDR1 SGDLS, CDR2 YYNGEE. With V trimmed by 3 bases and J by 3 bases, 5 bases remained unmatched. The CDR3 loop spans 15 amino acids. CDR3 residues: CASSAQGAYYNEQFF. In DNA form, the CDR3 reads TGTGCCAGCAGCGCCCAGGGGGCCTACTACAATGAGCAGTTCTTC.

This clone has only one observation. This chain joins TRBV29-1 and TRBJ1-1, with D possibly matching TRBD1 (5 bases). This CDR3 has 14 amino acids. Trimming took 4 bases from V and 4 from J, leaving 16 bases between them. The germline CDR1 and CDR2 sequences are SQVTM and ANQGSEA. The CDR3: CSVGARAWGTEAFF. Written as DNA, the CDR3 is TGCAGCGTTGGTGCCAGGGCCTGGGGCACTGAAGCTTTCTTT.

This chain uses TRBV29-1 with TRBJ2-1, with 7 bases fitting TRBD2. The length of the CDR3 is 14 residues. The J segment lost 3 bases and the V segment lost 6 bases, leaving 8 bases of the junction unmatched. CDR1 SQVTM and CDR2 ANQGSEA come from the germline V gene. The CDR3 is CSVRGTTDYNEQFF. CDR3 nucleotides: TGCAGCGTGCGGGGGACTACCGACTACAATGAGCAGTTCTTC.

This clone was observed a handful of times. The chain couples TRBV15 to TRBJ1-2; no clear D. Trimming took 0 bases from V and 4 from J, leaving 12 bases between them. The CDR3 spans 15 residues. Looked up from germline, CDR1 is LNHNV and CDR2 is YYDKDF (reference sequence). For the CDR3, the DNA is TGTGCCACCAGCAGAGATTCGGTGGGCTCCTATGGCTACACCTTC. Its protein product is CATSRDSVGSYGYTF.

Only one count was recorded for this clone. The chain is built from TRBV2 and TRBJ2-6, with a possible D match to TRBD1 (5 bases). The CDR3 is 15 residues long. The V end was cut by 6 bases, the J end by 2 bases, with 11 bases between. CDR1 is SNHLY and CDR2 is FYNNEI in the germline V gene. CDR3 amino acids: CASRGQAAGANVLTF. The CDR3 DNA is TGTGCCAGCAGGGGGCAAGCTGCTGGGGCCAACGTCCTGACTTTC. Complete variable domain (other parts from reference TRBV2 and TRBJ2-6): EPEVTQTPSHQVTQMGQEVILRCVPISNHLYFYWYRQILGQKVEFLVSFYNNEISEKSEIFDDQFSVERPDGSNFTLKIRSTKLEDSAMYFCASRGQAAGANVLTFGAGSRLTVL.

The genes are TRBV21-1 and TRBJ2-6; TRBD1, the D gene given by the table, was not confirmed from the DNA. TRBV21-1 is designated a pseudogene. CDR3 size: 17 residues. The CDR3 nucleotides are TGTGCCAGCAGCAAGGGCAGTATCCTCTCTGGGGCCAACGTCCTGACTTTC. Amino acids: CASSKGSILSGANVLTF.

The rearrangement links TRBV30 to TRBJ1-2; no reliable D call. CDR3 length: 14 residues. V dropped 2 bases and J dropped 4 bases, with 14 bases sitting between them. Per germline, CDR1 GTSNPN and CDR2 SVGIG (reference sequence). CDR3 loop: CAWSRDSSSYGYTF. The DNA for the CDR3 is TGTGCCTGGAGTCGCGATAGCTCTTCCTATGGCTACACCTTC.

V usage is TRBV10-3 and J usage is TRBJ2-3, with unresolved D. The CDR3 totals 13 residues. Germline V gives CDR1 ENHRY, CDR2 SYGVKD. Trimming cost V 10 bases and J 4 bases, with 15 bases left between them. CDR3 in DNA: TGTGCCACGTCGGCCGGAAGGGCAGATACGCAGTATTTT. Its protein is CATSAGRADTQYF.

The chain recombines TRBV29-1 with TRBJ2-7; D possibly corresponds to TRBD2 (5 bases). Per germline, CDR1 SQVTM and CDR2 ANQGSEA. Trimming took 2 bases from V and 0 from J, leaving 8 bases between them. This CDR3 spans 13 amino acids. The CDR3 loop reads CSVELASSYEQYF. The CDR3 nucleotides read TGCAGCGTTGAACTAGCTAGCTCCTACGAGCAGTACTTC.

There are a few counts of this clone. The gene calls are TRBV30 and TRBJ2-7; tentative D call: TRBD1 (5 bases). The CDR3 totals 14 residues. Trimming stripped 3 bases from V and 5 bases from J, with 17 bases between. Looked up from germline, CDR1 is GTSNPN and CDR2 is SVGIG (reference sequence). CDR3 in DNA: TGTGCCTGGAGCGGTGGGGCCTGGTTCGACGAGCAGTACTTC. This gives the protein CAWSGGAWFDEQYF.

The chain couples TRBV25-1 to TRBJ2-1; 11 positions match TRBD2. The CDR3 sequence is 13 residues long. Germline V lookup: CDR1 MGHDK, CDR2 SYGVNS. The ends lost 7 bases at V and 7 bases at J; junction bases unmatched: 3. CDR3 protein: CASTPSGGNEQFF. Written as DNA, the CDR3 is TGTGCCAGCACCCCTAGCGGGGGGAATGAGCAGTTCTTC.

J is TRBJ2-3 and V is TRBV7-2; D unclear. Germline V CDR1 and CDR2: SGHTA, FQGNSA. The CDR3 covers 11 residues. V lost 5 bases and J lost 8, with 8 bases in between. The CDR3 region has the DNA TGTGCCAGCAGCCCGCTCGGTACGCAGTATTTT. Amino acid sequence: CASSPLGTQYF.

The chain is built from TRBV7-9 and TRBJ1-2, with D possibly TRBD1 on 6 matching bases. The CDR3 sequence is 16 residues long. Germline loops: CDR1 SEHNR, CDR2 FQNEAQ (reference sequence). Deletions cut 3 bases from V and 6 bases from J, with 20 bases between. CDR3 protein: CASSFMRGPGAHGYTF. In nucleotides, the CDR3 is TGTGCCAGCAGCTTCATGAGGGGCCCAGGGGCCCATGGCTACACCTTC. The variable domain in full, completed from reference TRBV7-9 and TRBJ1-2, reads DTGVSQNPRHKITKRGQNVTFRCDPISEHNRLYWYRQTLGQGPEFLTYFQNEAQLEKSRLLSDRFSAERPKGSFSTLEIQRTEQGDSAMYLCASSFMRGPGAHGYTFGSGTRLTVV.

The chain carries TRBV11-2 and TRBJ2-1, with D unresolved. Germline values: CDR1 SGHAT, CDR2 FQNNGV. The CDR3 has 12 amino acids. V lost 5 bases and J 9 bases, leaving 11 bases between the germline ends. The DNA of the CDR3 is TGTGCCAGCAGCACTCTCCCCGGTGAGCAGTTCTTC. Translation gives CASSTLPGEQFF.

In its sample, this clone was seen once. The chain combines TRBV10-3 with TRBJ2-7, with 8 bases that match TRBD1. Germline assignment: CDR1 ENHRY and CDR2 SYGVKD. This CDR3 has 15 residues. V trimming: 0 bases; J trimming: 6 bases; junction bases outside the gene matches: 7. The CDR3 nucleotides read TGTGCCATCAGTGAGTCGCGCCAGGGGGCAGGCGAGCAGTACTTC. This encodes CAISESRQGAGEQYF.

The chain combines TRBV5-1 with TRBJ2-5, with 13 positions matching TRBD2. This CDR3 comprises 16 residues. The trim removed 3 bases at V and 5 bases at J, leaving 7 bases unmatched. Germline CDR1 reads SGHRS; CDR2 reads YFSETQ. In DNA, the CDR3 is TGCGCCAGCAGCTACACTAGCGGGGGGGCCGAGGAGACCCAGTACTTC. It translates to CASSYTSGGAEETQYF.

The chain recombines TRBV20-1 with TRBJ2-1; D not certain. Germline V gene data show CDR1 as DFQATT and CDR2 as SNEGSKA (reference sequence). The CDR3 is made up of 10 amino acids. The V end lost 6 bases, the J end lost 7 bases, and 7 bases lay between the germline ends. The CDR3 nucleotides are TGCAGTGCCTTTGGAAATGAGCAGTTCTTC. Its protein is CSAFGNEQFF.

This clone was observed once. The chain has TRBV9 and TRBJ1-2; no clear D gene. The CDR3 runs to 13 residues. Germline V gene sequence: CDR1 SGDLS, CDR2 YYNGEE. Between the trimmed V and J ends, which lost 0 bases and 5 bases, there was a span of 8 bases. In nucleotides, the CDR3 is TGTGCCAGCAGCGTAGATCCGGAATATGGCTACACCTTC. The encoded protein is CASSVDPEYGYTF.

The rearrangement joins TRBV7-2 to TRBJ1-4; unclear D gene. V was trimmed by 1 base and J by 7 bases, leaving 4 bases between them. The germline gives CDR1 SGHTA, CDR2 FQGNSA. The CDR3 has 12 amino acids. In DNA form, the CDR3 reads TGTGCCAGCAGCTTAGTTGGTGAAAAACTGTTTTTT. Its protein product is CASSLVGEKLFF.

The chain's CDR3 is CAWARTDTDTQYF. The CDR3 DNA sequence: TGTGCCTGGGCTAGGACAGACACAGATACGCAGTATTTT. The V gene is TRBV30, the J gene TRBJ2-3; possibly TRBD1 for D (6 bases). Germline V gene sequence: CDR1 GTSNPN, CDR2 SVGIG (reference sequence). The CDR3 sequence is 13 residues long. The V end was cut by 5 bases, the J end by 2 bases, with 11 bases between.

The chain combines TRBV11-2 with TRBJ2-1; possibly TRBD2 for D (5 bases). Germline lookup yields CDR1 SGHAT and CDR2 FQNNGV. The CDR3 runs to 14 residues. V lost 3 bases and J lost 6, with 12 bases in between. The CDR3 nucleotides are TGTGCCAGCAGCTTCGGGGTCCAGGTCAATGAGCAGTTCTTC. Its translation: CASSFGVQVNEQFF.

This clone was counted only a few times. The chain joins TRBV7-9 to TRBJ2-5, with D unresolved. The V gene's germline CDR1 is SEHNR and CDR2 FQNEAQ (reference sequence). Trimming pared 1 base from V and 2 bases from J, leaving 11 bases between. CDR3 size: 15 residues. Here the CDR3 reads CASSLDRAAQETQYF. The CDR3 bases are TGTGCCAGCAGCTTAGATCGGGCGGCGCAAGAGACCCAGTACTTC.

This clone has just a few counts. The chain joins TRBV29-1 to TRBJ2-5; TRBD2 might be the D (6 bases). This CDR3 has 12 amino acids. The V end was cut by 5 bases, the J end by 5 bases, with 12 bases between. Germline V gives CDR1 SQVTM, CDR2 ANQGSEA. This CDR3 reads CSVLGGDETQYF. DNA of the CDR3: TGCAGCGTTCTGGGAGGTGACGAGACCCAGTACTTC.

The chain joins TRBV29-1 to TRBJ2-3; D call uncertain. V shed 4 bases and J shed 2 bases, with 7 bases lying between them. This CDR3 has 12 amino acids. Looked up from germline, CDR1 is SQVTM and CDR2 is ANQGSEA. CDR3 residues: CSVGADTDTQYF. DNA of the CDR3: TGCAGCGTTGGGGCTGACACAGATACGCAGTATTTT.

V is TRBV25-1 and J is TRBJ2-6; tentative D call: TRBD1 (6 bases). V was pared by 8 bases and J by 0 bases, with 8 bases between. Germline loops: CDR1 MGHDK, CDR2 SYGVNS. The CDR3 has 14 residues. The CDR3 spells CASGQNSGANVLTF. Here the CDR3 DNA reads TGTGCCAGCGGACAGAACTCTGGGGCCAACGTCCTGACTTTC.

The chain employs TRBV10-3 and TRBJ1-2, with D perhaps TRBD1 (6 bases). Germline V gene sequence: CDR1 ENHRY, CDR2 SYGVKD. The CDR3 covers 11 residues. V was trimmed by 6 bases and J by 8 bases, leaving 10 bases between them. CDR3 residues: CAIRDSTGYTF. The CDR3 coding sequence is TGTGCCATCAGGGACAGCACGGGCTACACCTTC.

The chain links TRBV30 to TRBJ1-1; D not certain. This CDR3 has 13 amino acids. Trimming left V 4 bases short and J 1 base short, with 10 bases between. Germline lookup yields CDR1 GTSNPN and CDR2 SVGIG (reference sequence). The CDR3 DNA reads TGTGCCTGGATAGCACAGCCGAACACTGAAGCTTTCTTT. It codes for CAWIAQPNTEAFF.